The 3 T cell receptor beta chains below were found in one sample sequenced in a study of cytomegalovirus exposure and HLA in healthy donors. With 60 Vbeta and 13 Jbeta primers, the PCR was carried out. Method: immunoSEQ multiplex PCR; TCRdb's copy keeps in-frame clones and lacks some. This table has about 98,000 clones, about 81% appearing once. The sequencing sample was made of PBMCs. The receptors stem from a man aged 40-55 years in good health and CMV-seronegative.

The chain has TRBV30 and TRBJ1-5, with unresolved D. The CDR3 has 15 amino acids. The V gene lost 0 bases and the J gene lost 0 bases, with 9 bases spanning the gap. The germline CDR1 and CDR2 sequences are GTSNPN and SVGIG (reference sequence). The CDR3 region is CAWSVTPYSNQPQHF. The DNA of the CDR3 is TGTGCCTGGAGTGTGACACCTTATAGCAATCAGCCCCAGCATTTT.

Only a few counts were recorded for this clone. CDR3 sequence (DNA): TGTGCCAGCAGCTTTGAAGGGGCTAACAATCAGCCCCAGCATTTT. Its translation is CASSFEGANNQPQHF. The rearrangement joins TRBV7-2 to TRBJ1-5, with D possibly TRBD1 on 5 matching bases. The CDR3 is 15 amino acids. Germline assignment: CDR1 SGHTA and CDR2 FQGNSA. Trimming took 3 bases from V and 3 from J, leaving 12 bases between them.

This sequence joins TRBV5-4 and TRBJ1-6; tentatively, D is TRBD1 (5 bases). Looked up from germline, CDR1 is SGHNT and CDR2 is YYREEE (reference sequence). This CDR3 has 16 residues. V was shortened by 0 bases and J by 7 bases, with 14 bases between the two germline ends. This CDR3 is CASSLEGLGGNSPLHF. The CDR3 bases are TGTGCCAGCAGCTTGGAAGGACTGGGGGGAAATTCACCCCTCCACTTT.